The source of this T cell receptor (beta chain) is a study of T cells in localized non-small cell lung cancer. In its sample, this clone was seen once. This CDR3 spans 17 amino acids. Germline CDR1 is MNHNS and CDR2 is SASEGT. V shed 1 base and J shed 2 bases, with 16 bases lying between them. Here immunoSEQ multiplex PCR was the method, and the copy in TCRdb shows in-frame clones only, minus some. Among 50,000 to 75,000 clones listed, 90% to 95% were seen once. The receptor was isolated from a man between 40 and 70 years old with stage I lung adenocarcinoma. The specimen was peripheral blood, collected before any cancer treatment. The rearrangement links TRBV6-1 to TRBJ2-3; D not resolved. CDR3 bases: TGTGCCAGCAGTGAAGGGATCGAGATAGGTCACACAGATACGCAGTATTTT. It encodes CASSEGIEIGHTDTQYF.